The clone carrying this T cell receptor (beta chain) was seen just once. Its antigen is currently unknown. This table comes from immunoSEQ multiplex PCR, and its TCRdb copy is limited to in-frame clones, with some not included. This table holds about 52,000 clones, 91% found once. Recipients received nonmyeloablative bone marrow transplants from related graft donors, with transient mixed chimerism. These data are taken from a study of Tregs in tolerant kidney transplant recipients. Whole-study findings and limits: Findings come from small patient numbers and require larger validation.

This receptor was taken from a human patient who received a combined kidney and bone marrow transplant. Some T cells may be transferred from the graft donor. The sample was CD8+ T cells from blood (PBMCs), taken 24 months after the transplant.

CDR3 sequence reads: CASSQEGPDTQYF. The DNA of the CDR3 is TGTGCCAGCAGCCAGGAGGGTCCAGATACGCAGTATTTT. The chain uses TRBV9 and TRBJ2-3; tentatively, D is TRBD2 (6 bases). This CDR3 contains 13 residues. V was trimmed by 4 bases and J by 4 bases, leaving 10 bases between them. Looked up from germline, CDR1 is SGDLS and CDR2 is YYNGEE.